Each of the 19 T cell receptor beta chains below was sequenced from the same sample in a study of T cell responses to AZD1222 COVID-19 vaccine (dated by TCRdb to the early 2020s). Library preparation employed the immunoSEQ multiplex PCR assay. TCRdb stores this immuneACCESS table with in-frame sequences only. Part of the clones is absent; in the studies checked, under half of the shortfall reflects unresolved V genes, and no reason is known for the rest. A total of around 130,000 clones appear in this sample, about 90% of them only once. The ten largest account for less than 6.5% of the sample. The intended sense of this specimen's time point label: baseline before first vaccination. The specimen comprised peripheral blood, sampled on day 0 of AZD1222 vaccination. The origin of the receptors is an adult in good health.

The chain is built from TRBV6-5 and TRBJ1-3, with D possibly matching TRBD1 (6 bases). Deletions cut 8 bases from V and 0 bases from J, with 11 bases between. Germline V gene data show CDR1 as MNHEY and CDR2 as SVGAGI. The CDR3 sequence is 14 residues long. CDR3 amino acids: CASRRGPSGNTIYF. In nucleotides, the CDR3 is TGTGCCAGCCGCAGGGGCCCCTCTGGAAACACCATATATTTT.

In its sample, this clone ranks as medium-sized. This chain links TRBV6-5 with TRBJ1-6; 12 positions agree with TRBD1. CDR3 length: 14 amino acids. Germline V lookup: CDR1 MNHEY, CDR2 SVGAGI. J gave up 10 bases and V 5 bases, and 3 bases lay outside the gene matches. CDR3 nucleotides: TGTGCCAGCAGTCCCGGGACAGGGGGCTCACCCCTCCACTTT. Translation gives CASSPGTGGSPLHF.

This rearrangement joins TRBV5-1 to TRBJ2-5; a weak D match, TRBD2 (5 bases). The CDR3 covers 14 residues. Trimming removed 0 bases from V and 2 bases from J, with 8 bases in between. In germline, CDR1 is SGHRS, CDR2 YFSETQ. In DNA, the CDR3 is TGCGCCAGCAGCTTGGCGGTAGCGCAAGAGACCCAGTACTTC. Translated: CASSLAVAQETQYF.

The J gene is TRBJ1-6, the V gene TRBV10-2; TRBD1 might be the D (6 bases). The germline V gene has CDR1 WSHSY and CDR2 SAAADI. CDR3 length: 14 amino acids. V was clipped by 3 bases and J by 10 bases, with 13 bases between them. The DNA of the CDR3 is TGCGCCAGCAGTGACAGGGGAGGAGACTCACCCCTCCACTTT. Its translation: CASSDRGGDSPLHF.

This chain uses TRBV6-5 with TRBJ1-4; D gene uncertain. V was pared by 7 bases and J by 5 bases, with 17 bases between. The germline CDR1 and CDR2 sequences are MNHEY and SVGAGI. This CDR3 spans 15 amino acids. The CDR3 spells CASTMWPSPNEKLFF. Written as DNA, the CDR3 is TGTGCCAGCACAATGTGGCCTTCCCCAAATGAAAAACTGTTTTTT.

This clone has a handful of counts. The chain links TRBV5-8 to TRBJ1-5; TRBD1 aligns across 9 bases. CDR3 length: 16 residues. Per germline, CDR1 SGHTS and CDR2 YDEGEE. The ends lost 0 bases at V and 6 bases at J; junction bases unmatched: 7. CDR3 DNA sequence: TGTGCCAGCAGCTTGGGAACAGGGGGCCTGGGTCAGCCCCAGCATTTT. It translates to CASSLGTGGLGQPQHF.

Concerning this clone: This specimen includes other DNA sequences encoding the same CDR3. V usage is TRBV6-5 and J usage is TRBJ1-2; D unresolved. Germline V CDR1 and CDR2: MNHEY, SVGAGI. V was trimmed by 6 bases and J by 2 bases, leaving 10 bases between them. The CDR3 spans 13 residues. The CDR3 loop is CASRATANYGYTF. DNA of the CDR3: TGTGCCAGCAGGGCTACAGCAAACTATGGCTACACCTTC.

The rearrangement joins TRBV7-9 to TRBJ1-1, with 8 nucleotides matching TRBD1. This CDR3 is built from 16 residues. From germline, CDR1 is SEHNR and CDR2 FQNEAQ (reference sequence). The V gene end was trimmed by 5 bases and the J gene end by 1 base; junction bases not matched to a gene: 9. CDR3 coding DNA: TGTGCCAGCAGCCACAGGACAGGGCTAAAGAACACTGAAGCTTTCTTT. It specifies CASSHRTGLKNTEAFF.

The rearrangement uses TRBV14 and TRBJ2-1; D unclear. Per the germline V gene, CDR1 is SGHDN and CDR2 is FVKESK. Trimming cost V 0 bases and J 7 bases, with 7 bases left between them. The CDR3 is 13 amino acids. CDR3 sequence: CASSQDAGNEQFF. CDR3 in DNA: TGTGCCAGCAGCCAAGACGCCGGGAATGAGCAGTTCTTC.

This chain links TRBV5-1 with TRBJ1-4, with TRBD1 identical over 7 bases. The V gene's germline CDR1 is SGHRS and CDR2 YFSETQ. V lost 0 bases, J lost 7 bases, and 3 bases stayed unmatched. This CDR3 contains 14 residues. CDR3 DNA: TGCGCCAGCAGCTTGGCAGGGGGAGGTGAAAAACTGTTTTTT. Translated, it gives CASSLAGGGEKLFF.

The rearrangement uses TRBV25-1 and TRBJ1-1, with D possibly matching TRBD1 (5 bases). The germline V and J ends were trimmed by 7 bases and 1 base, with 7 bases remaining between them. The CDR3 length is 12 residues. CDR1 and CDR2 (germline): MGHDK, SYGVNS. In nucleotides, the CDR3 is TGTGCCAGCATTGGGGGGAACACTGAAGCTTTCTTT. Encoded protein: CASIGGNTEAFF.

The V call is TRBV12-3 or TRBV12-4, the J call TRBJ1-4, with D maybe TRBD1 (6 bases). The V end was cut by 8 bases, the J end by 7 bases, with 14 bases between. The CDR3 covers 13 residues. The CDR3 DNA reads as TGTGCCAGCCATAGACAGGAGACTGAAAAACTGTTTTTT. This encodes CASHRQETEKLFF.

The chain recombines TRBV6-6 with TRBJ1-6, with D uncertain. V gave up 8 bases and J gave up 9 bases, with 20 bases separating them. The V gene's germline CDR1 is MNHNY and CDR2 SVGAGI (reference sequence). There are 15 residues in the CDR3. CDR3 amino acids: CASFQKETAVSPLHF. The CDR3, as DNA: TGTGCCAGCTTCCAAAAGGAGACGGCCGTTTCACCCCTCCACTTT.

The rearrangement uses TRBV7-9 and TRBJ2-7, with D possibly matching TRBD2 (5 bases). V lost 7 bases and J 2 bases, leaving 15 bases between the germline ends. This CDR3 is 14 amino acids long. In germline, CDR1 is SEHNR, CDR2 FQNEAQ (reference sequence). The CDR3 nucleotides read TGTGCCAGCACCGCGGGTCCCTCAACCTACGAGCAGTACTTC. Amino acids: CASTAGPSTYEQYF. The entire variable domain, with the rest obtained from reference TRBV7-9 and TRBJ2-7, is as follows: DTGVSQNPRHKITKRGQNVTFRCDPISEHNRLYWYRQTLGQGPEFLTYFQNEAQLEKSRLLSDRFSAERPKGSFSTLEIQRTEQGDSAMYLCASTAGPSTYEQYFGPGTRLTVT.

This sequence joins TRBV24-1 and TRBJ1-5, with a possible D match to TRBD1 (5 bases). Germline V gene lookup returns CDR1 KGHDR and CDR2 SFDVKD. CDR3 length: 15 amino acids. The V gene lost 2 bases and the J gene lost 6 bases, with 13 bases spanning the gap. The CDR3 DNA reads TGTGCCACCAGTGATTCACGGGATCAGGGTCAGCCCCAGCATTTT. It codes for CATSDSRDQGQPQHF.

With regard to this clone: Sequence at one end of the junction differs from germline and may be a read error. This chain links TRBV29-1 with TRBJ2-3; 7 bases match TRBD2. This CDR3 is built from 11 residues. CDR1 is SQVTM, CDR2 ANQGSEA, per germline. The chain's CDR3 is CSVQPGLYIDF. CDR3 bases: TGCAGCGTTCAACCGGGACTATATATCGACTTT.

The chain combines TRBV3-1 (or the pseudogene TRBV3-2) with TRBJ2-3; D may correspond to TRBD1 or TRBD2 (5 bases each). V was cut by 1 base and J by 3 bases, with 17 bases left in between. The germline V gene encodes CDR1 LGHDT and CDR2 YNNKEL (reference sequence). There are 17 residues in the CDR3. The chain's CDR3 is CASSQGVTGLGTDTQYF. CDR3 in DNA: TGTGCCAGCAGCCAAGGGGTAACGGGGCTCGGTACAGATACGCAGTATTTT.

The chain is built from TRBV7-9 and TRBJ2-7; 9 bases are shared with TRBD2. This CDR3 has 14 amino acids. The junction had 6 bases not matched to a gene; V was cut back by 5 bases and J by 4 bases. Germline CDR1 SEHNR, CDR2 FQNEAQ (reference sequence). DNA for the CDR3: TGTGCCAGCAGCCGCTCGGGACTAGCTTACGAGCAGTACTTC. It codes for CASSRSGLAYEQYF.

The chain links TRBV7-2 to TRBJ1-6; tentative D call: TRBD1 (6 bases). This CDR3 has 16 residues. The germline CDR1 and CDR2 sequences are SGHTA and FQGNSA. Trimming removed 5 bases at V and 5 bases at J, with 16 bases between. The CDR3 loop reads CASSSAGTTNNSPLHF. CDR3 coding DNA: TGTGCCAGCAGCAGTGCCGGGACAACCAATAATTCACCCCTCCACTTT.